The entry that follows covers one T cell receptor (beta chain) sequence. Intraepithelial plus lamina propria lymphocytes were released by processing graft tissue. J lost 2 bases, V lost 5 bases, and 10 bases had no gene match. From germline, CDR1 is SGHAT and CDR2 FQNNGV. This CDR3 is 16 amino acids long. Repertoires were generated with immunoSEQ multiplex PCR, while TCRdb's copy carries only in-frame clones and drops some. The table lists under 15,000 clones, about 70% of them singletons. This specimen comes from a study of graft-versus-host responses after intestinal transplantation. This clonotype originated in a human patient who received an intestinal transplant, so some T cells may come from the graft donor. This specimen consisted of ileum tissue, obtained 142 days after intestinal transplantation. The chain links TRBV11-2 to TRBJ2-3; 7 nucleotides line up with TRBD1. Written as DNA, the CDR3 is TGTGCCAGCAGCCCCCCGTGGGACAGCTCCACAGATACGCAGTATTTT. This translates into CASSPPWDSSTDTQYF.